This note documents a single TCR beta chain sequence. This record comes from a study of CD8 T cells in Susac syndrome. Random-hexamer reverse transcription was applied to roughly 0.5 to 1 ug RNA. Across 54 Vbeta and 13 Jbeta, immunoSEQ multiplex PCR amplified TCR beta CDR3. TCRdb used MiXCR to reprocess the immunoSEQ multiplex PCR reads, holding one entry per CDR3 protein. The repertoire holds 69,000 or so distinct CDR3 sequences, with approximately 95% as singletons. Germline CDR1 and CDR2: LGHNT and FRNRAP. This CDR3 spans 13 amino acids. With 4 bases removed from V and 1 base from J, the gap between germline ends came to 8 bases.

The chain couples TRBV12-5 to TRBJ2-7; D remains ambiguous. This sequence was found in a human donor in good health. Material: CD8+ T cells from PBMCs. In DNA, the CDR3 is TGTGCTAGTGGTTCCCCGAGGTCCTACGAGCAGTACGTC. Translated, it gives CASGSPRSYEQYV.